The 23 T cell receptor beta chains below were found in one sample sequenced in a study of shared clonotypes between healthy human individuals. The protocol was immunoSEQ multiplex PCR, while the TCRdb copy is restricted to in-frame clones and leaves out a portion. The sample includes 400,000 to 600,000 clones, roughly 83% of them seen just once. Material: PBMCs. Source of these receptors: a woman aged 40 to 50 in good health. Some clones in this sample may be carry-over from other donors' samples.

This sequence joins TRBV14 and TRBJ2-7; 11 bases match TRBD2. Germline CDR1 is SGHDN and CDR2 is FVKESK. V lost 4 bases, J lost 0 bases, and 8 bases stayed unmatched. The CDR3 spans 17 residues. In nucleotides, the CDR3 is TGTGCCAGCAGCCGAGGGACTAGCGGAGATAGCTCCTACGAGCAGTACTTC. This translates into CASSRGTSGDSSYEQYF.

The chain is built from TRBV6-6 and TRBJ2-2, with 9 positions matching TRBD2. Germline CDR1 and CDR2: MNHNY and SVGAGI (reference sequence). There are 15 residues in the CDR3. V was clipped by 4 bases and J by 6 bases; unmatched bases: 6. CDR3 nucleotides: TGTGCCAGCAGTTGGAAGCGGGAGGTATCCGGGGAGCTGTTTTTT. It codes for CASSWKREVSGELFF.

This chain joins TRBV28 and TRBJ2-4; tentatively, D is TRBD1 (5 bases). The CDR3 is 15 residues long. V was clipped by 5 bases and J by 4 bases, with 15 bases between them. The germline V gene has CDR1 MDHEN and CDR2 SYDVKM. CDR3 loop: CASSTLIQAKNIQYF. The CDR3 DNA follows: TGTGCCAGCAGTACTTTGATACAGGCAAAAAACATTCAGTACTTC.

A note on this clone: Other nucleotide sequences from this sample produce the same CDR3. The CDR3 region is CASSLDSGAYNEQFF. The CDR3, as DNA: TGTGCCAGCAGCTTAGATTCGGGGGCCTACAATGAGCAGTTCTTC. The rearrangement uses TRBV7-3 and TRBJ2-1; TRBD2 is a possible D gene (6 bases). CDR3 length equals 15 residues. V gave up 2 bases and J gave up 2 bases, with 10 bases separating them. Germline CDR1 and CDR2: SGHTA and FQGTGA. The full variable domain, in which reference TRBV7-3 and TRBJ2-1 provide the parts outside the CDR3, is GAGVSQTPSNKVTEKGKYVELRCDPISGHTALYWYRQSLGQGPEFLIYFQGTGAADDSGLPNDRFFAVRPEGSVSTLKIQRTERGDSAVYLCASSLDSGAYNEQFFGPGTRLTVL.

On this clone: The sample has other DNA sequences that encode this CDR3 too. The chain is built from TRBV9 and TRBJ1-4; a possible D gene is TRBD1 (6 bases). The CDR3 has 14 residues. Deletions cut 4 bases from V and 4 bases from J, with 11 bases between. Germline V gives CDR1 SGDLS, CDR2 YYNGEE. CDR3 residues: CASSPGGLNEKLFF. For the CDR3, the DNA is TGTGCCAGCAGCCCCGGGGGGCTTAATGAAAAACTGTTTTTT.

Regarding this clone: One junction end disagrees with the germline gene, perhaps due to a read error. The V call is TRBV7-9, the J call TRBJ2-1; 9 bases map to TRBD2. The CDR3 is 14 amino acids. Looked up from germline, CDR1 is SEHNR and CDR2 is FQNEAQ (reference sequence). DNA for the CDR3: TGTGCCAGCAGCTTAGTGAGGCTAGCGGGAAACTTAATCTTC. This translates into CASSLVRLAGNLIF.

The CDR3 is CATSRGGAEETQYF. The CDR3 DNA reads as TGTGCCACCAGCAGAGGCGGAGCGGAAGAGACCCAGTACTTC. The rearrangement links TRBV15 to TRBJ2-5; possible D gene TRBD2, 5 bases. CDR3 length: 14 amino acids. CDR1 LNHNV and CDR2 YYDKDF come from the germline V gene (reference sequence). Trimming shortened V by 1 base and J by 3 bases, and 9 bases separated the two germline ends.

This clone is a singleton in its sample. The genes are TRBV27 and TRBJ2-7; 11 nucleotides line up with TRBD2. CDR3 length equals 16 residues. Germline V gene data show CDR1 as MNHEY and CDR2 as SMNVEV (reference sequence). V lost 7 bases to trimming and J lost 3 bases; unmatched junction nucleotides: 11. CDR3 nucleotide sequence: TGTGCCAGCACACAAGCTAGCGGGAGGCTTATCTACGAGCAGTACTTC. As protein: CASTQASGRLIYEQYF.

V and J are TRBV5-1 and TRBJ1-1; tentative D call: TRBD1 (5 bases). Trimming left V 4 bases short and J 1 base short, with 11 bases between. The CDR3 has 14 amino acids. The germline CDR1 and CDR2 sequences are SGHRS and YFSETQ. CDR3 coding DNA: TGCGCCAGCAGCCCTGACGGGGCGAACACTGAAGCTTTCTTT. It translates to CASSPDGANTEAFF.

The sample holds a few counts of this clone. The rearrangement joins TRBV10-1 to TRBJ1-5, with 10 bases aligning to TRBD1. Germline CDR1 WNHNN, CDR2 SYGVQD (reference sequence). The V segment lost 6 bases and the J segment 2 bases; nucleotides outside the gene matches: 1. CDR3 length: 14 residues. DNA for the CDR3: TGCGCCAGCAGAGGGACAGGGGGCAATCAGCCCCAGCATTTT. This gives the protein CASRGTGGNQPQHF.

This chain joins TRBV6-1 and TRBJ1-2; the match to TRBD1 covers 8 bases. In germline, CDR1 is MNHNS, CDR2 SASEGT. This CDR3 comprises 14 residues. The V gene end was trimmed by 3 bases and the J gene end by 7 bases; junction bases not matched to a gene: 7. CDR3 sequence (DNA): TGTGCCAGCAGTGAGGCAGGGGGCGCGGGTGGCTACACCTTC. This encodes CASSEAGGAGGYTF.

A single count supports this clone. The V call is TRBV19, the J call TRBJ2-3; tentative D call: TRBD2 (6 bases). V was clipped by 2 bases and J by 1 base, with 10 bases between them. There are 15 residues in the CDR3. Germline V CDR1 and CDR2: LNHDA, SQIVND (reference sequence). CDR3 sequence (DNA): TGTGCCAGTAGTATATCGGGAGAGGGCACAGATACGCAGTATTTT. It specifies CASSISGEGTDTQYF.

As DNA, the CDR3 is TGTGCCAGCATGGAAGTCGGGGGCCCCACAGATACGCAGTATTTT. Its translation: CASMEVGGPTDTQYF. The chain has TRBV2 and TRBJ2-3; the D call may be TRBD1 or TRBD2 (6 bases each). CDR3 length: 15 amino acids. CDR1 and CDR2 (germline): SNHLY, FYNNEI. The V end lost 7 bases, the J end lost 2 bases, and 16 bases lay between the germline ends.

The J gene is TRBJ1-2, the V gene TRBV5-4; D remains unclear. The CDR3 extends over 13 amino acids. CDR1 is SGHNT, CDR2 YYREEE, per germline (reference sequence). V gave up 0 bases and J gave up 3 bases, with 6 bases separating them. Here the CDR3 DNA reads TGTGCCAGCAGCTTGGACAGTCACTATGGCTACACCTTC. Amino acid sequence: CASSLDSHYGYTF.

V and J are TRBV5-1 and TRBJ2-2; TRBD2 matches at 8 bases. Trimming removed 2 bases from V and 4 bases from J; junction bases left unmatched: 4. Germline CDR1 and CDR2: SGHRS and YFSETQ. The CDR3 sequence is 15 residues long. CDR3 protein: CASSFWTSSTGELFF. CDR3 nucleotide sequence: TGCGCCAGCAGCTTCTGGACTAGCTCCACCGGGGAGCTGTTTTTT.

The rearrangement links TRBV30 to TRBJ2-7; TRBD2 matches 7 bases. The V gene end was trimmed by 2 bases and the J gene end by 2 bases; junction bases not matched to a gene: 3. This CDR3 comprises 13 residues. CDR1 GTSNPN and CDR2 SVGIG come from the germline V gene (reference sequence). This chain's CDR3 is CAWSFGTTYEQYF. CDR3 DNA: TGTGCCTGGAGTTTCGGGACTACCTACGAGCAGTACTTC.

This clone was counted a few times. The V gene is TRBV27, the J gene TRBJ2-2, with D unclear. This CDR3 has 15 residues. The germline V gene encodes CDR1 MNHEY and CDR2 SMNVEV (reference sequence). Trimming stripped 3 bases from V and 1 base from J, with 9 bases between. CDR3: CASSFSTGNTGELFF. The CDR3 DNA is TGTGCCAGCAGTTTCTCGACGGGGAACACCGGGGAGCTGTTTTTT.

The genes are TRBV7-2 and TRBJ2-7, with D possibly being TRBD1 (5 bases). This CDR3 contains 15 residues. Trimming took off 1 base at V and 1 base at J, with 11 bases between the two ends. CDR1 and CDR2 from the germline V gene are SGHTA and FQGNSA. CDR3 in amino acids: CASSLVTGPSYEQYF. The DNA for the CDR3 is TGTGCCAGCAGCTTAGTTACAGGCCCTTCCTACGAGCAGTACTTC.

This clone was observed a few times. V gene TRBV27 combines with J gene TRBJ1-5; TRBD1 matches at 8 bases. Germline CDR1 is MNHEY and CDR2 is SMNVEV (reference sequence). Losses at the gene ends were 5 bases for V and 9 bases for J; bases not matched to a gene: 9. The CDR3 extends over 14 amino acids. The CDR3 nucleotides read TGTGCCAGCAGTCCTTCCCAGGGGGCGCGGCCCCAGCATTTT. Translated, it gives CASSPSQGARPQHF.

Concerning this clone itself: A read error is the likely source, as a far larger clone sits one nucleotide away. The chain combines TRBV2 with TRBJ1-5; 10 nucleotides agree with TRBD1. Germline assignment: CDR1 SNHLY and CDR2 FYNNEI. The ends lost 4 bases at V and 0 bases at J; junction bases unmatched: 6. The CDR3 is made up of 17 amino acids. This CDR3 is CASSADRGSNSNQPQHF. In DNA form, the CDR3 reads TGTGCCAGCAGTGCGGACAGGGGGTCTAATAGCAATCAGCCCCAGCATTTT.

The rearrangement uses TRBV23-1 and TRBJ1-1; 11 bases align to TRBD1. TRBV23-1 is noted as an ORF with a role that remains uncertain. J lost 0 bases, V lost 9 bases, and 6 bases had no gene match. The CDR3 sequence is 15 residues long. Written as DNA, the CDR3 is TGCGCCAGGAGGGGGACAGGGGGGATGAACACTGAAGCTTTCTTT. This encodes CARRGTGGMNTEAFF.

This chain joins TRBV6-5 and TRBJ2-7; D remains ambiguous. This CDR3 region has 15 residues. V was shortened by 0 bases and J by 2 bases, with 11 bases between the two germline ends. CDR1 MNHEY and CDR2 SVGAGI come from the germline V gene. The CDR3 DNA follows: TGTGCCAGCAGTTACTCCTTCCCGGTGACCTACGAGCAGTACTTC. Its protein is CASSYSFPVTYEQYF.

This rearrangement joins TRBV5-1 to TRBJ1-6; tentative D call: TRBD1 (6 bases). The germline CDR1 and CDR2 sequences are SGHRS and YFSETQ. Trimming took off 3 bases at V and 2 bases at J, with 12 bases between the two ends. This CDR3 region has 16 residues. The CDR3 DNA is TGCGCCAGCAGCTCAACGACAGGAACCTATAATTCACCCCTCCACTTT. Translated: CASSSTTGTYNSPLHF. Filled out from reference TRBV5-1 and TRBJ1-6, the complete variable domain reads KAGVTQTPRYLIKTRGQQVTLSCSPISGHRSVSWYQQTPGQGLQFLFEYFSETQRNKGNFPGRFSGRQFSNSRSEMNVSTLELGDSALYLCASSSTTGTYNSPLHFGNGTRLTVT.